The rows below give T cell receptor beta chains drawn from one sample of a study of T cell repertoires in ileal Crohn's disease. The assay was immunoSEQ multiplex PCR, and TCRdb's table has in-frame clones only and misses some. The sample includes 10,000 to 15,000 clones, roughly 80% of them seen just once. Sequencing was performed on ileal tissue. The receptor set was obtained from an adult with Crohn's disease. Each CDR3 is given with its conserved first and last residue. The D gene is left open where the match is weak. Only some rows state a clone size, as once, few, many or a class for expanded clones.

V gene	clone size	J gene	D gene	CDR3 length	CDR3 DNA	CDR3 protein
TRBV11-2	-	TRBJ2-1	TRBD1	16	TGTGCCAGCAGCCCCCTGACAGGGGGCGTTTACAATGAGCAGTTCTTC	CASSPLTGGVYNEQFF
TRBV28	-	TRBJ2-7	-	11	TGTGCCAGCAGCCCAGCGGCCGAGCAGTACTTC	CASSPAAEQYF
TRBV10-3	-	TRBJ1-5	TRBD1	14	TGTGCCATCAGTGGGACAGGCGGCAATCAGCCCCAGCATTTT	CAISGTGGNQPQHF
TRBV2	once	TRBJ2-5	TRBD2	14	TGTGCCACCCTAGCGGGGGTTTTTGGAGGGACCCAGTACTTC	CATLAGVFGGTQYF
TRBV7-3	-	TRBJ1-1	-	12	TGTGCCAGCAGCTCAGGTGGGAGTGAAGCTTTCTTT	CASSSGGSEAFF
TRBV2	-	TRBJ2-7	TRBD1	13	TGTGCCAGCAGTAGAGACAGGGTGACCAAGCAGTACTTC	CASSRDRVTKQYF
TRBV21-1	few	TRBJ2-7	-	16	TGTGCCAGCAGCAAAGCGGTCGGGACAGGGCCCTCCGAGCAGTACTTC	CASSKAVGTGPSEQYF
TRBV6-6	few	TRBJ1-1	-	12	TGTGCCAGTTCAGGACAGAACACTGAAGCTTTCTTT	CASSGQNTEAFF
TRBV13	-	TRBJ2-7	TRBD2	16	TGTGCCAGCAGCTCCAACGGACTAGCGGAGTCCTACGAGCAGTACTTC	CASSSNGLAESYEQYF
TRBV6-4	-	TRBJ2-7	-	14	TGTGCCAGCAGGATAAGCGCTACCTACGACGAGCAGTACTTC	CASRISATYDEQYF
TRBV28	-	TRBJ1-1	TRBD1	13	TGTGCCAGCAGTTCCTCGAGGGACAGCGGCGCTTTCTTT	CASSSSRDSGAFF
TRBV5-1	-	TRBJ1-1	-	13	TGCGCCAGCAGCAGCCCAGGGGACACTGAAGCTTTCTTT	CASSSPGDTEAFF
TRBV9	-	TRBJ2-7	TRBD2	15	TGTGCCAGCAGCGCCCTTAGCGGGGACACCTACGAGCAGTACTTC	CASSALSGDTYEQYF
TRBV5-1	-	TRBJ2-1	TRBD2	15	TGCGCCAGCAGCTTGGGCGGGAGTTTCTACAATGAGCAGTTCTTC	CASSLGGSFYNEQFF
TRBV27	-	TRBJ1-3	TRBD1	14	TGTGCCAGCAGTTCGGGGACAGGGCGAAACACCATATATTTT	CASSSGTGRNTIYF
TRBV7-3	-	TRBJ2-2	TRBD1	15	TGTGCCAGCAGTCCCCCAGGGGGGAACACCGGGGAGCTGTTTTTT	CASSPPGGNTGELFF
TRBV7-3	-	TRBJ1-2	TRBD1	13	TGTGCCAGCAGCCGAATGACAGGGGATGGCTACACCTTC	CASSRMTGDGYTF
TRBV5-3	once	TRBJ1-5	-	16	TGTGCCAGAAGCGTCGCCAACAGGGTTATCAATCAGCCCCAGCATTTT	CARSVANRVINQPQHF
TRBV28	-	TRBJ2-3	TRBD1	18	TGTGCCAGCAGTTTATTGCCGGGACAGGGAATTCTTACAGATACGCAGTATTTT	CASSLLPGQGILTDTQYF
TRBV5-1	-	TRBJ2-1	TRBD1	14	TGCGCCAGCAGCTACGGGACAGAGAACAATGAGCAGTTCTTC	CASSYGTENNEQFF
TRBV29-1	-	TRBJ2-1	-	15	TGCAGCGACGCCGGGCAGGGAGGGGGATTGAATGAGCAGTTCTTC	CSDAGQGGGLNEQFF
TRBV5-1	-	TRBJ1-3	-	15	TGCGCCAGCAGCTTGGCCGTCAGCTCTGGAAACACCATATATTTT	CASSLAVSSGNTIYF
TRBV5-6	-	TRBJ2-7	TRBD2	14	TGTGCCAGCAGCCCACTAGCGGGAGGGGGTGAGCAGTACTTC	CASSPLAGGGEQYF
TRBV11-2	-	TRBJ1-3	-	14	TGTGCCAGCAGCCCGTGGACGGGGGGAAACACCATATATTTT	CASSPWTGGNTIYF
TRBV5-1	few	TRBJ1-2	-	14	TGCGCCAGCAGCTTGGGAGGGAAGCCGGGTGGCTACACCTTC	CASSLGGKPGGYTF
TRBV9	-	TRBJ1-3	TRBD1	14	TGTGCCAGCAGCGACAGGGGTACTGGAAACACCATATATTTT	CASSDRGTGNTIYF
TRBV28	-	TRBJ1-2	-	13	TGTGCCAGCAGTTTAGTCACTAACTATGGCTACACCTTC	CASSLVTNYGYTF
TRBV5-4	-	TRBJ1-2	TRBD1	16	TGTGCCAGCAGCTTGGGACAGGGGAACGGGGGCTATGGCTACACCTTC	CASSLGQGNGGYGYTF
TRBV28	-	TRBJ2-3	-	17	TGTGCCAGCAGTTTAGGGGTGACGGGCGGGCTCACAGATACGCAGTATTTT	CASSLGVTGGLTDTQYF
TRBV19	-	TRBJ1-1	-	15	TGTGCCAGTAGTACATCGGGACTCGGGGACACTGAAGCTTTCTTT	CASSTSGLGDTEAFF
TRBV6-5	-	TRBJ1-5	-	13	TGTGCCAGCAGTCGACAGGAACGTCAGCCCCAGCATTTT	CASSRQERQPQHF
TRBV27	-	TRBJ1-1	-	16	TGTGCCAGCAGTTTCGGCCGGGACACTCTGAACACTGAAGCTTTCTTT	CASSFGRDTLNTEAFF
TRBV5-1	-	TRBJ1-3	-	15	TGCGCCAGCAGAGATCTGACCGGAGCTGGAAACACCATATATTTT	CASRDLTGAGNTIYF
TRBV5-1	-	TRBJ2-2	-	15	TGCGCCAGCAGCGTACAGACAGGAAACACCGGGGAGCTGTTTTTT	CASSVQTGNTGELFF
TRBV14	few	TRBJ1-3	-	15	TGTGCCAGCACGAGCACGGGTTTACCTGGAAACACCATATATTTT	CASTSTGLPGNTIYF
TRBV2	-	TRBJ1-2	-	12	TGTGCCAGCAGCCAGGGCGACTATGGCTACACCTTC	CASSQGDYGYTF
TRBV28	-	TRBJ2-5	TRBD2	18	TGTGCCAGCACCCTAGGGAGTGTAGCGGGGGGGGAAGGGGAGACCCAGTACTTC	CASTLGSVAGGEGETQYF
TRBV6-4	-	TRBJ2-7	TRBD1	12	TGTGCCAGCAGTGAAAGAGGGGACAGGGTATACTTC	CASSERGDRVYF
TRBV5-6	-	TRBJ2-2	TRBD2	15	TGTGCCAGCAGCTTAGCGGGAGCAGGTACCGGGGAGCTGTTTTTT	CASSLAGAGTGELFF
TRBV28	-	TRBJ2-3	TRBD1	14	TGTGCCAGCAGTTTAGAGACAGGGGCAGATACGCAGTATTTT	CASSLETGADTQYF
TRBV10-3	-	TRBJ2-1	TRBD1	15	TGTGCCATCAGTGCCGGGACAGGGGTGGACAATGAGCAGTTCTTC	CAISAGTGVDNEQFF
TRBV2	-	TRBJ2-1	-	13	TGTGCCAGCAGGGACTCGAATTACAATGAGCAGTTCTTC	CASRDSNYNEQFF
TRBV18	-	TRBJ1-5	TRBD1	16	TGTGCCAGCTCACAAACAGGGGGCGGCTTCAATCAGCCCCAGCATTTT	CASSQTGGGFNQPQHF
TRBV6-1	-	TRBJ2-7	TRBD2	13	TGTGCCAGCACAAGCGGGAGGGCCGACGAGCAGTACTTC	CASTSGRADEQYF
TRBV25-1	few	TRBJ2-1	-	13	TGTGCCAGCAGTGGGGACTCTTACAATGAGCAGTTCTTC	CASSGDSYNEQFF
TRBV30	-	TRBJ2-4	TRBD1	12	TGTGCCTGGAGAGGGGGCCGAAACATTCAGTACTTC	CAWRGGRNIQYF